The T cell receptor beta chain under discussion was sequenced for a study of OX40 agonist ivuxolimab in advanced cancers. Profiling relied on immunoSEQ multiplex PCR, and the TCRdb table lists in-frame clones only, not all of them. The sample carries 80,000 to 95,000 clones, around 88% recorded once. This CDR3 comprises 16 residues. The germline gives CDR1 LGHNA, CDR2 YNFKEQ. V lost 2 bases and J lost 6, with 19 bases in between. The clonotype was recovered from an adult with an advanced solid tumor such as melanoma, head and neck, liver or kidney cancer. The gene calls are TRBV4-2 and TRBJ1-2, with D uncertain. Sequencing used CD4+ or CD8+ T cells sorted from blood, obtained in a trial of the OX40 agonist ivuxolimab. The CDR3 DNA reads as TGTGCCAGCAGCCAACGGGTGAAGGACTACTACGATGGCTACACCTTC. Its protein is CASSQRVKDYYDGYTF.